These 17 T cell receptor beta chains were all obtained from the same sample, sequenced in a study of cytomegalovirus exposure and HLA in healthy donors. The PCR had 60 Vbeta and 13 Jbeta primers. The method was immunoSEQ multiplex PCR; TCRdb's version includes in-frame clones alone and lacks a portion of them. The profile shows around 230,000 clones, roughly 87% of them singletons. Sequenced: PBMCs. The receptors were gathered from a man in his forties in good health and CMV-seropositive.

This clone turned up a few times. V is TRBV19 and J is TRBJ1-3; TRBD1 aligns across 10 bases. The CDR3 totals 16 residues. From germline, CDR1 is LNHDA and CDR2 SQIVND (reference sequence). V lost 1 base and J lost 0; bases outside the gene matches: 0. DNA for the CDR3: TGTGCCAGTAGTATAGGGGACAGGGGCTCTGGAAACACCATATATTTT. Encoded protein: CASSIGDRGSGNTIYF.

The chain joins TRBV7-2 to TRBJ2-6, with 7 nucleotides matching TRBD2. This CDR3 contains 15 residues. Germline CDR1 SGHTA, CDR2 FQGNSA. The J segment lost 0 bases and the V segment lost 6 bases, leaving 2 bases of the junction unmatched. The CDR3 is CASSPGGSGANVLTF. CDR3 bases: TGTGCCAGCAGTCCGGGGGGCTCTGGGGCCAACGTCCTGACTTTC.

The chain uses TRBV12-5 and TRBJ2-2; D possibly corresponds to TRBD2 (5 bases). The V gene lost 3 bases and the J gene lost 4 bases, with 15 bases spanning the gap. CDR1 and CDR2 (germline): LGHNT, FRNRAP. The CDR3 length is 16 residues. CDR3: CASGFSPGKGTGELFF. Here the CDR3 DNA reads TGTGCTAGTGGTTTTAGTCCCGGGAAGGGCACCGGGGAGCTGTTTTTT.

A few counts support this clone. V usage is TRBV5-6 and J usage is TRBJ2-1; 9 nucleotides align to TRBD2. The V gene end was trimmed by 4 bases and the J gene end by 9 bases; junction bases not matched to a gene: 11. The germline CDR1 and CDR2 sequences are SGHDT and YYEEEE. The CDR3 totals 15 residues. The CDR3 sequence: CASSPSSGSGSEQFF. The CDR3 region has the DNA TGTGCCAGCAGCCCCAGTAGCGGGAGTGGGAGTGAGCAGTTCTTC.

This clone has only one observation. The sample carries other DNA sequences with the same CDR3. The chain links TRBV4-1 to TRBJ2-7; D unclear. The germline V gene encodes CDR1 MGHRA and CDR2 YSYEKL. Trimming cost V 0 bases and J 1 base, with 7 bases left between them. This CDR3 comprises 14 residues. This CDR3 reads CASSQDEESYEQYF. The DNA for the CDR3 is TGCGCCAGCAGCCAAGATGAGGAGTCCTACGAGCAGTACTTC.

The CDR3 region has the DNA TGTGCCAGCAGCTTAGGACCCGGGACAGTGAACACTGAAGCTTTCTTT. Protein sequence: CASSLGPGTVNTEAFF. The V gene is TRBV7-2, the J gene TRBJ1-1; 7 bases are shared with TRBD1. Germline lookup yields CDR1 SGHTA and CDR2 FQGNSA. Trimming cost V 1 base and J 0 bases; bases outside gene matches: 5. The CDR3 length is 16 residues.

This clone was seen just once. The CDR3: CASSRSDRFSNQPQHF. CDR3 bases: TGCGCCAGCAGCCGGTCAGACAGGTTTAGCAATCAGCCCCAGCATTTT. The chain carries TRBV4-1 and TRBJ1-5; possible D gene TRBD1, 6 bases. Trimming took off 4 bases at V and 0 bases at J, with 13 bases between the two ends. This CDR3 is 16 amino acids long. Germline V CDR1 and CDR2: MGHRA, YSYEKL.

The J gene is TRBJ2-7, the V gene TRBV19; 8 bases fit TRBD1. The length of the CDR3 is 16 residues. Germline loops: CDR1 LNHDA, CDR2 SQIVND (reference sequence). V lost 3 bases and J lost 0; bases outside the gene matches: 7. CDR3 protein: CASSIYWTGTSYEQYF. CDR3 coding DNA: TGTGCCAGTAGTATTTATTGGACAGGGACCTCCTACGAGCAGTACTTC.

This rearrangement joins TRBV12-2 to TRBJ1-2; TRBD1 is taken as the D call from the table, unchecked against the DNA. TRBV12-2 is termed a pseudogene. CDR3 length: 13 residues. The CDR3 coding sequence is TGTGCAAGTCGCCAACAGGTTGACTATGGCTACACCTTC. Its protein is CASRQQVDYGYTF.

The rearrangement joins TRBV10-3 to TRBJ2-2; D unresolved. V was trimmed by 10 bases and J by 0 bases, leaving 9 bases between them. CDR3 size: 13 residues. CDR1 and CDR2 from the germline V gene are ENHRY and SYGVKD. The CDR3 loop is CATLKANTGELFF. CDR3 nucleotide sequence: TGTGCCACCCTAAAAGCGAACACCGGGGAGCTGTTTTTT.

This chain joins TRBV14 and TRBJ2-1; D unresolved. The CDR3 sequence is 12 residues long. Germline V gives CDR1 SGHDN, CDR2 FVKESK. Trimming removed 4 bases at V and 9 bases at J, with 10 bases between. The CDR3, as DNA: TGTGCCAGCAGCCCCCTAGGTACTGAGCAGTTCTTC. Its translation: CASSPLGTEQFF.

The chain employs TRBV19 and TRBJ1-2; unclear D gene. This CDR3 is 14 amino acids long. The germline V and J ends were trimmed by 4 bases and 7 bases, with 16 bases remaining between them. Germline CDR1 and CDR2: LNHDA and SQIVND (reference sequence). The CDR3 DNA reads TGTGCCAGTAGTACCACCGGGAGGCTGGGTGGCTACACCTTC. Protein product: CASSTTGRLGGYTF.

The chain carries TRBV19 and TRBJ2-1, with TRBD1 as a possible D gene (6 bases). Germline values: CDR1 LNHDA, CDR2 SQIVND (reference sequence). V lost 5 bases and J lost 3, with 14 bases in between. The CDR3 has 15 residues. The CDR3 nucleotides are TGTGCCAGTAGTCCCCCCGGGACATTCTACAATGAGCAGTTCTTC. This gives the protein CASSPPGTFYNEQFF.

The chain recombines TRBV5-1 with TRBJ2-5; no clear D gene. In germline, CDR1 is SGHRS, CDR2 YFSETQ. The CDR3 contains 12 residues. Trimming removed 4 bases from V and 1 base from J, with 5 bases in between. In DNA, the CDR3 is TGCGCCAGCAGCGCTACCCAAGAGACCCAGTACTTC. It yields the protein CASSATQETQYF.

This clone was seen just once. J is TRBJ1-2 and V is TRBV6-1; TRBD1 matches at 9 bases. After removal of 8 bases from V and 6 bases from J, the junction contained 10 bases not matched to a gene. The CDR3 runs 14 residues. Germline-derived CDR1 and CDR2 are MNHNS and SASEGT. Written as DNA, the CDR3 is TGTGCCAGCTGGAACAGGGGGCGTAGGGATGGCTACACCTTC. This encodes CASWNRGRRDGYTF.

V is TRBV30 and J is TRBJ2-2, with D maybe TRBD1 (5 bases). Per germline, CDR1 GTSNPN and CDR2 SVGIG (reference sequence). V was shortened by 3 bases and J by 5 bases, with 10 bases between the two germline ends. The CDR3 runs to 13 residues. The CDR3 region has the DNA TGTGCCTGGAGGCAGGGTAGGACCGGGGAGCTGTTTTTT. It encodes CAWRQGRTGELFF.

This clone was found many times. V usage is TRBV7-9 and J usage is TRBJ1-2; D uncertain. The germline gives CDR1 SEHNR, CDR2 FQNEAQ (reference sequence). This CDR3 has 13 amino acids. V was cut by 1 base and J by 6 bases, with 9 bases left in between. The CDR3 DNA reads TGTGCCAGCAGCTTAGGGTCAGAACATGGCTACACCTTC. Translated, it gives CASSLGSEHGYTF.